This T cell receptor beta chain emerged from a study of Graves' ophthalmopathy and Graves' hyperthyroidism. Study overall: Peripheral blood sampling preceded any treatment and occurred at initial diagnosis.

Scientists amplified the TCR beta CDR3 regions from RNA transcripts. After a first-round RT-PCR with HTBI primers, a second-round multiplex PCR was run. TCRdb processed the multiplex PCR reads anew with MiXCR; each CDR3 protein has one entry. The table has 300,000 to 450,000 distinct CDR3 sequences, about 18% seen once; the top ten hold 2.4%. This clonotype was seen ten or more times. V was shortened by 4 bases and J by 1 base, with 16 bases between the two germline ends. The CDR3 runs 16 residues. Germline V gene lookup returns CDR1 SGHVS and CDR2 FQNEAQ. The receptor was isolated from an adult woman with stable Graves' hyperthyroidism. This sequence joins TRBV7-8 and TRBJ1-1, with D possibly matching TRBD1 (6 bases). The sequenced sample was peripheral blood. DNA of the CDR3: TGTGCCAGCAGCTCCACTTATCAGGGGTCGAACACTGAAGCTTTCTTT. It yields the protein CASSSTYQGSNTEAFF.